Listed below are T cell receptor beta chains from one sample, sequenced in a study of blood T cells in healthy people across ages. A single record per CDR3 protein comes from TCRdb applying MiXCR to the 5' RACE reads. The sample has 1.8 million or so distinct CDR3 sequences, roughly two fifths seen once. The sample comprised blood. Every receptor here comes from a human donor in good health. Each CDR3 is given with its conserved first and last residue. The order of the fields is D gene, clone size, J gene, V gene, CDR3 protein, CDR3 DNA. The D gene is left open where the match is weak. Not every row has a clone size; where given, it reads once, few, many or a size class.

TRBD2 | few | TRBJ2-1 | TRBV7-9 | CASSLKGTSRNEQFF | TGTGCCAGCAGCTTAAAGGGGACTAGCAGAAATGAGCAGTTCTTC
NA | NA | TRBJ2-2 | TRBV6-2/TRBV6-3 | CASSRRMGNTGELFF | TGTGCCAGCAGTAGACGGATGGGAAACACCGGGGAGCTGTTTTTT
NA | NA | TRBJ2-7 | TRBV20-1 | CSARDRGRGYEQYF | TGCAGTGCTAGAGACAGGGGACGCGGCTACGAGCAGTACTTC
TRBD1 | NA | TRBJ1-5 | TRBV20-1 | CSARDPQGALRNQPQHF | TGCAGTGCTAGAGACCCACAGGGGGCGCTTAGAAATCAGCCCCAGCATTTT
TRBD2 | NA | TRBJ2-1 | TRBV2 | CASSEYAGGTYNEQFF | TGTGCCAGCAGTGAATACGCGGGGGGCACATACAATGAGCAGTTCTTC
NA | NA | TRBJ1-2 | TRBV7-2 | CASSLAAGWDYGYTF | TGTGCCAGCAGCTTAGCGGCAGGGTGGGACTATGGCTACACCTTC
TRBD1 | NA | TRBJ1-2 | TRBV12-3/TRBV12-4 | CASSFQETGGVYGYTF | TGTGCCAGCAGTTTTCAGGAAACAGGGGGAGTCTATGGCTACACCTTC
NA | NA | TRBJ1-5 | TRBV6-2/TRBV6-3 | CASSPGGGGDQPQHF | TGTGCCAGCAGTCCCGGCGGGGGCGGCGATCAGCCCCAGCATTTT
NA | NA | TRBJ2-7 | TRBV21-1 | CASSRSCVYEQYF | TGTGCCAGCAGCCGAAGCTGCGTCTACGAGCAGTACTTC
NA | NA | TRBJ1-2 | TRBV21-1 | CASKPTEPYGYTF | TGTGCCAGCAAGCCGACAGAACCGTATGGCTACACCTTC
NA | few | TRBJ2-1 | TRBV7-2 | CASSLMPLGGSYNEQFF | TGTGCCAGCAGCTTGATGCCCCTGGGTGGGTCCTACAATGAGCAGTTCTTC
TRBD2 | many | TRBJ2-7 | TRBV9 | CASSGERTSGISYEQYF | TGTGCCAGCAGCGGAGAGAGGACTAGCGGGATCTCCTACGAGCAGTACTTC
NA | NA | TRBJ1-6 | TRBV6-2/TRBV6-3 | CASSFRYGRDNSPLHF | TGTGCCAGCAGTTTTCGTTACGGACGGGATAATTCACCCCTCCACTTT
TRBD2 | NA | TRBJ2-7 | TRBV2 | CASRLTSRYEQYF | TGTGCCAGCAGACTGACTAGCCGGTACGAGCAGTACTTC
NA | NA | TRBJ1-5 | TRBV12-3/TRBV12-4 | CASSPRDGFNQPQHF | TGTGCCAGCAGCCCCCGGGACGGCTTCAATCAGCCCCAGCATTTT
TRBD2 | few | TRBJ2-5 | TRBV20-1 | CSAIAGGPETQYF | TGCAGTGCTATAGCGGGGGGCCCAGAGACCCAGTACTTC
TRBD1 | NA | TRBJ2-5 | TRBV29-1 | CSAHQGAGETQYF | TGCAGCGCTCACCAGGGGGCGGGAGAGACCCAGTACTTC
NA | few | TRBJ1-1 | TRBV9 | CASSVRFEVMNTEAFF | TGTGCCAGCAGCGTCAGGTTTGAAGTGATGAACACTGAAGCTTTCTTT
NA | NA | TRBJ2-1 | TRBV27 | CASSSTWKPYNEQFF | TGTGCCAGCAGTTCAACATGGAAGCCCTACAATGAGCAGTTCTTC
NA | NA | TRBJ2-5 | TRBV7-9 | CASSPQLEGALEQYF | TGTGCCAGCAGCCCACAGTTGGAGGGGGCGCTTGAGCAGTACTTC
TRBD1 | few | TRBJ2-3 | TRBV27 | CASSLWLGQGKTEYF | TGTGCCAGCAGTTTATGGTTGGGACAGGGTAAAACAGAGTATTTT
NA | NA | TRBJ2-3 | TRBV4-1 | CASSQGTFPTDTQYF | TGCGCCAGCAGCCAAGGGACGTTTCCCACAGATACGCAGTATTTT
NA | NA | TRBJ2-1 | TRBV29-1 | CSVVDRSYNEQFF | TGCAGCGTGGTTGACAGGTCCTACAATGAGCAGTTCTTC
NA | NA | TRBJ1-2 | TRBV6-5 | CASRNRNYGYTF | TGTGCCAGCAGGAACAGAAACTATGGCTACACCTTC
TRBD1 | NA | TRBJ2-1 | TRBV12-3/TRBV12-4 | CASSLRGQGANEQFF | TGTGCCAGCAGTTTAAGGGGACAGGGGGCCAATGAGCAGTTCTTC
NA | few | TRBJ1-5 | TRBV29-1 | CSGGQGRGQPQHF | TGCAGCGGGGGTCAGGGACGGGGTCAGCCCCAGCATTTT
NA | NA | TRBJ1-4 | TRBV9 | CASSPHTFNEKLFF | TGTGCCAGCAGCCCCCACACCTTCAATGAAAAACTGTTTTTT
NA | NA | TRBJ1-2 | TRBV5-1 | CASSFLGRYYGYTF | TGCGCCAGCAGCTTTTTGGGGCGGTACTATGGCTACACCTTC
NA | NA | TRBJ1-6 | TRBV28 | CASSLDPPNSPLHF | TGTGCCAGCAGTTTAGATCCCCCGAATTCACCCCTCCACTTT
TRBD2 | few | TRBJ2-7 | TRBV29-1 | CSVEKIAGTYEQYF | TGCAGCGTTGAAAAGATAGCGGGGACCTACGAGCAGTACTTC
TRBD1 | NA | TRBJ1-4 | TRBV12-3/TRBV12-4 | CASSFRTGGEKLFF | TGTGCCAGCAGTTTTCGGACAGGCGGAGAAAAACTGTTTTTT
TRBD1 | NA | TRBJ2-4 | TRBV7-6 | CASSSETGTGDPDEQYF | TGTGCCAGCAGTTCTGAAACCGGGACAGGGGACCCCGATGAGCAGTACTTC
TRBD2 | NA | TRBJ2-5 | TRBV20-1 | CSVGIGGGMYQETQYF | TGCAGTGTGGGGATCGGCGGGGGGATGTACCAAGAGACCCAGTACTTC
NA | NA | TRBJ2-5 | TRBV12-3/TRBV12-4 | CASSSPRMLQETQYF | TGTGCCAGCAGTTCCCCCCGTATGCTACAAGAGACCCAGTACTTC
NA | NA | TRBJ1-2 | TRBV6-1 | CASSETGDGNYGYTF | TGTGCCAGCAGTGAAACCGGAGACGGAAACTATGGCTACACCTTC
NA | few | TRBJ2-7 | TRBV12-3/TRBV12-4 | CASSLAGAVPYEQYF | TGTGCCAGCAGTTTAGCGGGGGCGGTACCCTACGAGCAGTACTTC
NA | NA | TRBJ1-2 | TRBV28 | CASRAGYNYGYTF | TGTGCCAGCAGGGCGGGGTATAACTATGGCTACACCTTC
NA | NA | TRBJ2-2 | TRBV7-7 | CASSLTRSGELFF | TGTGCTAGCAGCTTGACCCGGTCCGGGGAGCTGTTTTTT
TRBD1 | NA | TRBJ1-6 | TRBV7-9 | CASSETSRGRSSPLHF | TGTGCCAGCAGCGAAACGTCGAGGGGGCGCAGTTCACCCCTCCACTTT